Below, 5 T cell receptor beta chains from the same sample are listed, as sequenced in a study of blood T cell repertoires in COVID-19. Sequenced by immunoSEQ multiplex PCR; TCRdb stores in-frame clones only, minus some. The repertoire includes some 93,000 clones, 65% to 90% of them detected once, and around 4.1% sits in the top ten. Sequenced input: peripheral blood. The receptors here all came from a man between 60 and 75 years old with acute or convalescent COVID-19.

The rearrangement joins TRBV6-5 to TRBJ1-6; D possibly corresponds to TRBD1 (5 bases). Per the germline V gene, CDR1 is MNHEY and CDR2 is SVGAGI. Between the trimmed V and J ends, which lost 5 bases and 7 bases, there was a span of 15 bases. The CDR3 consists of 15 residues. The CDR3 DNA is TGTGCCAGCAGTAGCCGTACAGGTGTAAATTCACCCCTCCACTTT. Translated: CASSSRTGVNSPLHF.

In this sample, this clone turned up once. This chain uses TRBV2 with TRBJ1-4; possible D gene TRBD1, 6 bases. CDR1 is SNHLY and CDR2 is FYNNEI in the germline V gene. The CDR3 runs 14 residues. Trimming left V 3 bases short and J 6 bases short, with 11 bases between. In DNA, the CDR3 is TGTGCCAGCAGTGATTTGGGGGCGGATGAAAAACTGTTTTTT. It codes for CASSDLGADEKLFF.

The rearrangement joins TRBV6-4 to TRBJ2-5; 9 bases fit TRBD2. The CDR3 contains 15 residues. The V and J ends lost 2 bases and 3 bases, in that order; junction bases with no gene match: 4. In germline, CDR1 is MRHNA, CDR2 SNTAGT. CDR3: CASSDRASGKETQYF. The CDR3, as DNA: TGTGCCAGCAGTGACCGCGCTAGCGGGAAAGAGACCCAGTACTTC.

The chain recombines TRBV21-1 with TRBJ1-2; the tabulated D call, TRBD1, remains unverified against the DNA. TRBV21-1 is tagged as a pseudogene. This CDR3 contains 15 residues. The CDR3 coding sequence is TGTGCCAGCAGCCCAAGGGGAAAACCGAACTATGGCTACACCTTC. This encodes CASSPRGKPNYGYTF.

This chain uses TRBV29-1 with TRBJ1-1; D gene unclear. Trimming took off 1 base at V and 4 bases at J, with 10 bases between the two ends. The germline V gene has CDR1 SQVTM and CDR2 ANQGSEA. The CDR3 is made up of 13 amino acids. The CDR3 here is CSVEGGTTTEAFF. CDR3 nucleotides: TGCAGCGTTGAAGGCGGAACTACCACTGAAGCTTTCTTT.